One sample yielded the 21 T cell receptor beta chains listed below, sequenced in a study of human T cells and chemical hapten exposure. This sample's time point: patch test 2, 6 weeks after DPC sensitization. This sample's treatment: therapeutic diphenylcyclopropenone sensitization with weekly scalp DPC. Unfractionated whole blood was the source of the extracted total RNA. Via MiXCR, TCRdb re-called the RACE reads, giving one row per CDR3 protein. The sample lists about 42,000 distinct CDR3 sequences, roughly 10% occurring once. Sample: whole blood, taken in connection with sensitization to the hapten diphenylcyclopropenone (DPC). These receptors originate from a woman in her twenties or thirties with alopecia areata. Some clones in this sample may be carry-over from other donors' samples.

The chain is built from TRBV12-3 or TRBV12-4 and TRBJ1-1; no clear D gene. The CDR3 runs to 16 residues. The V and J ends lost 7 bases and 2 bases respectively, with 20 bases between them. The CDR3 region is CASNLRRPGPNTEAFF. The DNA for the CDR3 is TGTGCCAGCAACCTCCGGCGCCCTGGGCCAAACACTGAAGCTTTCTTT.

This clonotype was detected a few times. The genes are TRBV10-3 and TRBJ2-7, with 8 bases identical to TRBD1. The CDR3 totals 14 residues. V was clipped by 5 bases and J by 2 bases; unmatched bases: 5. Germline V CDR1 and CDR2: ENHRY, SYGVKD. CDR3 coding DNA: TGTGCCATCAGTAAGGGACAGGCGACCTACGAGCAGTACTTC. Amino acids: CAISKGQATYEQYF.

The chain joins TRBV10-3 to TRBJ2-7, with D tentatively TRBD1 (6 bases). The CDR3 spans 14 residues. Trimming stripped 4 bases from V and 1 base from J, with 11 bases between. Germline CDR1 is ENHRY and CDR2 is SYGVKD. The CDR3 DNA is TGTGCCATCAGTGCCCGACAGGAGTCCTACGAGCAGTACTTC. It codes for CAISARQESYEQYF.

This clonotype was picked up a small number of times. This chain connects TRBV12-3 or TRBV12-4 to TRBJ2-2; D is undetermined. This CDR3 has 14 amino acids. With 3 bases removed from V and 3 bases from J, the gap between germline ends came to 8 bases. CDR3 in amino acids: CASSFGDYTGELFF. DNA of the CDR3: TGTGCCAGCAGTTTTGGTGATTACACCGGGGAGCTGTTTTTT.

In this sample, this clonotype turned up a few times. The chain joins TRBV6-5 to TRBJ2-5; 7 bases line up with TRBD2. V gave up 10 bases and J gave up 2 bases; unmatched junction bases: 10. This CDR3 spans 14 amino acids. CDR1 and CDR2 from the germline V gene are MNHEY and SVGAGI. CDR3 DNA: TGTGCCACACTAGCGAGGGGCCGACAAGAGACCCAGTACTTC. It encodes CATLARGRQETQYF.

This clonotype was picked up many times. This chain connects TRBV14 to TRBJ2-1; D is possibly TRBD2 (6 bases). V lost 4 bases and J lost 2, with 9 bases in between. CDR1 and CDR2 from the germline V gene are SGHDN and FVKESK. CDR3 size: 14 residues. CDR3 coding DNA: TGTGCCAGCAGCCTCGGAGGGCCCTACAATGAGCAGTTCTTC. Its protein product is CASSLGGPYNEQFF.

This clonotype showed up just a few times. CDR3 region: CASSPVDRMTNEKLFF. In DNA, the CDR3 is TGTGCCAGCAGTCCCGTAGATCGGATGACTAATGAAAAACTGTTTTTT. The gene calls are TRBV6-2 or TRBV6-3 and TRBJ1-4; D uncertain. The V and J ends lost 5 bases and 2 bases respectively, with 15 bases between them. This CDR3 spans 16 amino acids. Germline V gives CDR1 MNHEY, CDR2 SVGEGT.

The V gene is TRBV2, the J gene TRBJ2-7, with TRBD1 matching over 8 bases. V lost 0 bases and J lost 1; bases outside the gene matches: 5. The CDR3 has 16 amino acids. Looked up from germline, CDR1 is SNHLY and CDR2 is FYNNEI. In DNA form, the CDR3 reads TGTGCCAGCAGTGAAGCCGGACGGGACAGGTCCTACGAGCAGTACTTC. Protein sequence: CASSEAGRDRSYEQYF.

V gene TRBV25-1 combines with J gene TRBJ2-3; maybe TRBD1 (5 bases). V was shortened by 1 base and J by 2 bases, with 7 bases between the two germline ends. CDR1 is MGHDK and CDR2 is SYGVNS in the germline V gene. The CDR3 has 14 residues. The CDR3 loop reads CASSEWTTTDTQYF. The CDR3 DNA reads as TGTGCCAGCAGTGAATGGACAACCACAGATACGCAGTATTTT.

The chain links TRBV7-9 to TRBJ2-5; 8 nucleotides match TRBD1. CDR1 is SEHNR and CDR2 is FQNEAQ in the germline V gene (reference sequence). V was clipped by 4 bases and J by 4 bases; unmatched bases: 5. The CDR3 has 14 amino acids. CDR3 protein: CASSWIGQGETQYF. As DNA, the CDR3 is TGTGCCAGCAGCTGGATAGGACAGGGAGAGACCCAGTACTTC. The variable domain in full, completed from reference TRBV7-9 and TRBJ2-5, reads DTGVSQNPRHKITKRGQNVTFRCDPISEHNRLYWYRQTLGQGPEFLTYFQNEAQLEKSRLLSDRFSAERPKGSFSTLEIQRTEQGDSAMYLCASSWIGQGETQYFGPGTRLLVL.

This clonotype has only a few counts. The chain combines TRBV7-9 with TRBJ2-2; TRBD2 might be the D (5 bases). This CDR3 contains 13 residues. Germline values: CDR1 SEHNR, CDR2 FQNEAQ (reference sequence). Trimming shortened V by 4 bases and J by 6 bases, and 9 bases separated the two germline ends. The CDR3 loop reads CASSYGLAGELFF. The CDR3 DNA reads as TGTGCCAGCAGCTACGGACTCGCCGGGGAGCTGTTTTTT.

This clonotype has at least ten counts. The V and J genes are TRBV4-3 and TRBJ1-5; 12 bases are shared with TRBD1. Germline CDR1 is LGHNA and CDR2 is YSLEER. V lost 6 bases to trimming and J lost 4 bases; unmatched junction nucleotides: 4. This CDR3 region has 15 residues. CDR3 sequence: CASSLGQGANQPQHF. The DNA for the CDR3 is TGCGCCAGCAGTCTGGGACAGGGGGCAAATCAGCCCCAGCATTTT.

The chain combines TRBV5-1 with TRBJ2-2; possible D gene TRBD2, 5 bases. This CDR3 comprises 14 residues. Trimming took 0 bases from V and 7 from J, leaving 10 bases between them. Looked up from germline, CDR1 is SGHRS and CDR2 is YFSETQ. The CDR3 reads CASSLAAGYGELFF. In DNA form, the CDR3 reads TGCGCCAGCAGCTTGGCCGCGGGTTACGGGGAGCTGTTTTTT.

This clonotype was detected ten times or more. The chain links TRBV3-1 to TRBJ2-1; D unclear. Germline values: CDR1 LGHDT, CDR2 YNNKEL (reference sequence). Trimming shortened V by 2 bases and J by 10 bases, and 6 bases separated the two germline ends. The CDR3 has 11 amino acids. The CDR3 loop reads CASSQLYEQFF. Written as DNA, the CDR3 is TGTGCCAGCAGCCAACTGTACGAGCAGTTCTTC.

This clonotype was seen many times. The V and J genes are TRBV7-3 and TRBJ1-1; D is possibly TRBD1 (6 bases). The germline V and J ends were trimmed by 5 bases and 1 base, with 11 bases remaining between them. The CDR3 has 14 amino acids. From germline, CDR1 is SGHTA and CDR2 FQGTGA. The CDR3 here is CASSPGHSNTEAFF. The CDR3, as DNA: TGTGCCAGCAGCCCGGGACATTCGAACACTGAAGCTTTCTTT.

This clonotype was seen more than once but under ten times. The CDR3 DNA reads TGTGCCACCAGTGATCTTGCTTCTGGGGCCAACGTCCTGACTTTC. This gives the protein CATSDLASGANVLTF. The V call is TRBV24-1, the J call TRBJ2-6, with D unresolved. CDR1 and CDR2 (germline): KGHDR, SFDVKD. The germline V and J ends were trimmed by 3 bases and 1 base, with 6 bases remaining between them. This CDR3 is built from 15 residues.

A remark on this clonotype: One junction end disagrees with the germline gene, perhaps due to a read error. The chain uses TRBV5-1 and TRBJ1-2, with D unresolved. This CDR3 is 15 amino acids long. Germline V gives CDR1 SGHRS, CDR2 YFSETQ. In DNA, the CDR3 is TGCACCAGCAGCACGGCCGGGTTTGGTAACTATGGCTACACCTTC. This encodes CTSSTAGFGNYGYTF.

The V call is TRBV28, the J call TRBJ2-7; a possible D gene is TRBD2 (7 bases). Deletions cut 6 bases from V and 2 bases from J, with 20 bases between. Germline V gene sequence: CDR1 MDHEN, CDR2 SYDVKM. The CDR3 contains 16 residues. The CDR3 sequence is CASSPPSRGGPYEQYF. CDR3 sequence (DNA): TGTGCCAGCAGCCCCCCTTCGAGGGGGGGGCCCTACGAGCAGTACTTC. Variable domain in full (rest from reference TRBV28 and TRBJ2-7): DVKVTQSSRYLVKRTGEKVFLECVQDMDHENMFWYRQDPGLGLRLIYFSYDVKMKEKGDIPEGYSVSREKKERFSLILESASTNQTSMYLCASSPPSRGGPYEQYFGPGTRLTVT.

This clonotype has more than one count but fewer than ten. V and J are TRBV7-6 and TRBJ2-5; 7 bases are a match to TRBD2. V trimming: 5 bases; J trimming: 10 bases; junction bases outside the gene matches: 19. There are 16 residues in the CDR3. Germline V gene data show CDR1 as SGHVS and CDR2 as FNYEAQ. DNA for the CDR3: TGTGCCAGCAGCAGGAGCCTTGGGACTACTGGTAGGGACCAGTACTTC. This sequence encodes CASSRSLGTTGRDQYF.

The chain combines TRBV5-6 with TRBJ2-5; D is possibly TRBD2 (6 bases). V was pared by 1 base and J by 2 bases, with 12 bases between. Per germline, CDR1 SGHDT and CDR2 YYEEEE. This CDR3 is built from 15 residues. CDR3 DNA sequence: TGTGCCAGCAGCTTGATGTCGGCGGGACAAGAGACCCAGTACTTC. Translation: CASSLMSAGQETQYF.

This clonotype was detected many times. The chain is built from TRBV7-8 and TRBJ1-1; TRBD1 matches 7 bases. Germline CDR1 SGHVS, CDR2 FQNEAQ. This CDR3 has 13 residues. Trimming cost V 5 bases and J 4 bases; bases outside gene matches: 4. CDR3 DNA: TGTGCCAGCAGCAAACAGGGGCGCACTGAAGCTTTCTTT. Its translation: CASSKQGRTEAFF.